What follows are 8 T cell receptor beta chains derived from one specimen sequenced in a study of blood T cell repertoires in COVID-19. The method was immunoSEQ multiplex PCR; TCRdb's version includes in-frame clones alone and lacks a portion of them. The sample consists of approximately 250,000 clones, 75% to 95% of them appearing once. Source material: PBMCs or T cells enriched from blood (not recorded which). These receptor sequences come from a man aged 40-49 years who had been exposed to COVID-19.

The rearrangement joins TRBV10-3 to TRBJ2-7; TRBD1 matches at 8 bases. Germline values: CDR1 ENHRY, CDR2 SYGVKD. The junction had 5 bases not matched to a gene; V was cut back by 4 bases and J by 3 bases. This CDR3 contains 14 residues. The CDR3 loop reads CAISVGQVGYEQYF. The CDR3 DNA reads TGTGCCATCAGTGTGGGACAGGTGGGCTACGAGCAGTACTTC.

V is TRBV6-1 and J is TRBJ1-1, with TRBD1 matching 8 bases. Germline V gives CDR1 MNHNS, CDR2 SASEGT. J was trimmed by 5 bases and V by 3 bases; bases with no gene match: 5. The CDR3 sequence is 14 residues long. CDR3 nucleotide sequence: TGTGCCAGCAGTGACCAGGGGGCAGGGACTGAAGCTTTCTTT. Amino acids: CASSDQGAGTEAFF.

V usage is TRBV7-9 and J usage is TRBJ1-2; D unresolved. V lost 2 bases to trimming and J lost 2 bases, with 15 bases between them. Germline V lookup: CDR1 SEHNR, CDR2 FQNEAQ (reference sequence). This CDR3 contains 16 residues. The DNA for the CDR3 is TGTGCCAGCAGCTTATTAGGCAGCGAAATAAACTATGGCTACACCTTC. This codes for CASSLLGSEINYGYTF.

The gene calls are TRBV5-4 and TRBJ2-1; 9 bases fit TRBD1. V was pared by 4 bases and J by 2 bases, with 4 bases of the junction left unmatched. Germline CDR1 reads SGHNT; CDR2 reads YYREEE (reference sequence). This CDR3 is built from 15 residues. CDR3 nucleotide sequence: TGTGCCAGCAGCCAAGACAGGGGGACCTACAATGAGCAGTTCTTC. As protein: CASSQDRGTYNEQFF.

This chain connects TRBV2 to TRBJ2-2, with 8 bases lining up with TRBD1. The J segment lost 7 bases and the V segment lost 6 bases, leaving 10 bases of the junction unmatched. The germline V gene encodes CDR1 SNHLY and CDR2 FYNNEI. CDR3 length: 15 residues. The CDR3 loop reads CASRHRTGRIGELFF. In nucleotides, the CDR3 is TGTGCCAGCAGGCACCGGACAGGGCGAATCGGGGAGCTGTTTTTT.

This chain connects TRBV9 to TRBJ2-3; possibly TRBD1 for D (5 bases). Trimming pared 6 bases from V and 5 bases from J, leaving 16 bases between. Per the germline V gene, CDR1 is SGDLS and CDR2 is YYNGEE. CDR3 length: 14 amino acids. The CDR3 here is CASTVGRVVDTQYF. The DNA for the CDR3 is TGTGCCAGCACCGTGGGCAGGGTGGTAGATACGCAGTATTTT.

V gene TRBV10-3 combines with J gene TRBJ1-2, with D unclear. V dropped 3 bases and J dropped 3 bases, with 11 bases sitting between them. CDR1 ENHRY and CDR2 SYGVKD come from the germline V gene. This CDR3 has 14 amino acids. The CDR3 bases are TGTGCCATCAGTGACCCGGGGAGGGACTATGGCTACACCTTC. Amino acid sequence: CAISDPGRDYGYTF.

V gene TRBV5-4 combines with J gene TRBJ2-1; 8 bases match TRBD1. This CDR3 is 17 amino acids long. Germline values: CDR1 SGHNT, CDR2 YYREEE (reference sequence). Trimming cost V 4 bases and J 2 bases; bases outside gene matches: 11. CDR3 coding DNA: TGTGCCAGCAGCCGAAGCCCGGACAGGGCCCCCTACAATGAGCAGTTCTTC. Translated, it gives CASSRSPDRAPYNEQFF.